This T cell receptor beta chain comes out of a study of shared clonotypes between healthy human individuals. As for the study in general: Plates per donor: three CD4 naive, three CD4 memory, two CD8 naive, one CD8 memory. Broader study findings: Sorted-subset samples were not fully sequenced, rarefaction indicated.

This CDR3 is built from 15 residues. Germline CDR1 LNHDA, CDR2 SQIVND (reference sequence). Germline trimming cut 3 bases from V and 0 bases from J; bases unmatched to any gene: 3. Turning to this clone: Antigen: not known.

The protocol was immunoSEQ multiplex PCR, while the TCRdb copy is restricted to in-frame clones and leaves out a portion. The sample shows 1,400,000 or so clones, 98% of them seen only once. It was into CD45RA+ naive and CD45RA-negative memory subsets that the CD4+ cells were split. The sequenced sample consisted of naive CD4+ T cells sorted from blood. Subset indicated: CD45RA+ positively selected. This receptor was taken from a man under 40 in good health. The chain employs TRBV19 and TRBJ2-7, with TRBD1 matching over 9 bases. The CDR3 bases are TGTGCCAGTAGTATGGGGACAGGGCACTCCTACGAGCAGTACTTC. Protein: CASSMGTGHSYEQYF.